Following are 15 T cell receptor beta chains from one sample sequenced in a study of neurological immune-mediated disorders. TCRdb passed the 5' RACE reads through MiXCR, listing each CDR3 protein once. This sample has nearly 60,000 distinct CDR3 sequences, with about 3.7% found just once. What was sequenced was PBMCs. The source of these receptors is a woman between 55 and 75 years old with multiple sclerosis.

This clonotype was found many times. This chain uses TRBV20-1 with TRBJ2-5, with 9 bases lining up with TRBD2. V was clipped by 3 bases and J by 1 base; unmatched bases: 6. CDR3 length: 15 amino acids. Germline V gene sequence: CDR1 DFQATT, CDR2 SNEGSKA (reference sequence). The CDR3 DNA reads as TGCAGTGCTAGTGGTAGCGGGGGTCGCCAAGAGACCCAGTACTTC. This encodes CSASGSGGRQETQYF.

This clonotype showed up many times. This chain links TRBV7-8 with TRBJ1-1; TRBD1 is a possible D gene (5 bases). Germline CDR1 and CDR2: SGHVS and FQNEAQ. V lost 3 bases and J 0 bases, leaving 17 bases between the germline ends. The CDR3 contains 17 residues. The CDR3 loop reads CASSFSQGGWLNTEAFF. The CDR3 bases are TGTGCCAGCAGCTTCAGCCAGGGAGGGTGGTTGAACACTGAAGCTTTCTTT. Looking up the rest from reference TRBV7-8 and TRBJ1-1 gives the full variable domain: GAGVSQSPRYKVAKRGQDVALRCDPISGHVSLFWYQQALGQGPEFLTYFQNEAQLDKSGLPSDRFFAERPEGSVSTLKIQRTQQEDSAVYLCASSFSQGGWLNTEAFFGQGTRLTVV.

In its sample, this clonotype was seen many times. The rearrangement uses TRBV20-1 and TRBJ2-4; D may be TRBD2 (6 bases). The CDR3 loop spans 15 amino acids. From germline, CDR1 is DFQATT and CDR2 SNEGSKA (reference sequence). Trimming removed 6 bases at V and 5 bases at J, with 20 bases between. CDR3 nucleotides: TGCAGTGCACCTCCCGCGGGGAGGACCCAAAACATTCAGTACTTC. It translates to CSAPPAGRTQNIQYF.

The sample holds many counts of this clonotype. The chain is built from TRBV20-1 and TRBJ2-5; 8 bases align to TRBD1. V gave up 3 bases and J gave up 5 bases; unmatched junction bases: 11. The CDR3 is made up of 15 amino acids. From germline, CDR1 is DFQATT and CDR2 SNEGSKA (reference sequence). CDR3 nucleotides: TGCAGTGCTAGGAAGACCTCAGGGGGCGATGAGACCCAGTACTTC. This gives the protein CSARKTSGGDETQYF.

This clonotype was seen many times. This chain connects TRBV12-3 or TRBV12-4 to TRBJ2-1, with D perhaps assigned TRBD1 or TRBD2 (7 bases each). V lost 6 bases to trimming and J lost 6 bases, with 24 bases between them. The CDR3 contains 17 residues. The CDR3 loop is CASSGEGAYRYGNEQFF. In DNA form, the CDR3 reads TGTGCCAGCAGCGGGGAGGGGGCTTACCGGTATGGCAATGAGCAGTTCTTC.

This clonotype was detected many times. V and J are TRBV4-3 and TRBJ1-2; D is unclear. This CDR3 spans 16 amino acids. Trimming took off 3 bases at V and 3 bases at J, with 17 bases between the two ends. The germline CDR1 and CDR2 sequences are LGHNA and YSLEER. The chain's CDR3 is CASSQDLWARDYGYTF. The CDR3 DNA sequence: TGCGCCAGCAGCCAGGATCTTTGGGCGCGGGACTATGGCTACACCTTC.

At least ten counts were recorded for this clonotype. The genes are TRBV20-1 and TRBJ2-5; perhaps TRBD2 as D (5 bases). From germline, CDR1 is DFQATT and CDR2 SNEGSKA (reference sequence). Trimming removed 3 bases from V and 3 bases from J, with 11 bases in between. The CDR3 has 13 amino acids. CDR3 in amino acids: CSARVPGKETQYF. The CDR3 DNA follows: TGCAGTGCTAGGGTCCCGGGGAAAGAGACCCAGTACTTC.

This clonotype was found many times. This rearrangement joins TRBV11-1 to TRBJ1-1, with TRBD1 matching 10 bases. The CDR3 totals 12 residues. Germline trimming cut 5 bases from V and 8 bases from J; bases unmatched to any gene: 2. Germline-derived CDR1 and CDR2 are SGHAT and FQDESV (reference sequence). Written as DNA, the CDR3 is TGTGCCAGCAGCCCGACAGGGGGCGAAGCTTTCTTT. Translation gives CASSPTGGEAFF.

The chain uses TRBV13 and TRBJ1-2; 9 positions agree with TRBD1. CDR1 PRHDT and CDR2 FYEKMQ come from the germline V gene (reference sequence). Unmatched junction bases numbered 9, after V lost 8 bases and J lost 8 bases. The CDR3 covers 13 residues. In DNA, the CDR3 is TGTGCCAGCGACCGGGGACAGGGTTACGGCTACACCTTC. Protein: CASDRGQGYGYTF.

The sample holds many counts of this clonotype. The gene calls are TRBV5-1 and TRBJ2-5, with TRBD2 identical over 10 bases. The CDR3 has 16 residues. Germline V gene data show CDR1 as SGHRS and CDR2 as YFSETQ. Unmatched junction bases numbered 7, after V lost 3 bases and J lost 2 bases. DNA of the CDR3: TGCGCCAGCAGCTCCGTACCGGGACTAGCGCAAGAGACCCAGTACTTC. Translated, it gives CASSSVPGLAQETQYF.

This clonotype was observed at least ten times. V is TRBV5-1 and J is TRBJ1-1, with TRBD1 as a possible D gene (6 bases). V dropped 4 bases and J dropped 1 base, with 8 bases sitting between them. Per germline, CDR1 SGHRS and CDR2 YFSETQ. The CDR3 is 13 amino acids. For the CDR3, the DNA is TGCGCCAGCAGCGCGGGACAGAACACTGAAGCTTTCTTT. This gives the protein CASSAGQNTEAFF.

This clonotype was found many times. The chain is built from TRBV7-9 and TRBJ1-1; D is unclear. Germline V gives CDR1 SEHNR, CDR2 FQNEAQ (reference sequence). Trimming left V 5 bases short and J 4 bases short, with 26 bases between. The CDR3 length is 18 residues. For the CDR3, the DNA is TGTGCCAGCAGCGGCCGACGGCTATCAGGCACGCCGGGCACTGAAGCTTTCTTT. It translates to CASSGRRLSGTPGTEAFF.

This clonotype came up many times. The V and J genes are TRBV6-5 and TRBJ1-2; D is unresolved. The germline CDR1 and CDR2 sequences are MNHEY and SVGAGI. CDR3 length: 13 residues. Trimming stripped 2 bases from V and 4 bases from J, with 8 bases between. CDR3 coding DNA: TGTGCCAGCAGTTACGTGTCTTCCTATGGCTACACCTTC. Amino acid sequence: CASSYVSSYGYTF.

With regard to this clonotype: A much bigger clone sits one base away, suggesting this may be a read error. The chain combines TRBV7-9 with TRBJ1-6; possible D gene TRBD1, 5 bases. This CDR3 comprises 15 residues. Germline assignment: CDR1 SEHNR and CDR2 FQNEAQ (reference sequence). CDR3 loop: CASSLGSGVRSHLHF. The CDR3 bases are TGTGCCAGCAGCTTAGGGTCGGGGGTTCGTTCACACCTCCACTTT.

A few counts support this clonotype. A much larger clone lies one base from this, so it may be a read error. The rearrangement joins TRBV2 to TRBJ2-7; TRBD1 matches 8 bases. Germline CDR1 is SNHLY and CDR2 is FYNNEI. CDR3 length equals 13 residues. The V and J ends lost 4 bases and 9 bases, in that order; junction bases with no gene match: 8. The chain's CDR3 is CASSGSTGEVQYF. In nucleotides, the CDR3 is TGTGCCAGCAGTGGATCGACAGGGGAGGTGCAGTACTTC.